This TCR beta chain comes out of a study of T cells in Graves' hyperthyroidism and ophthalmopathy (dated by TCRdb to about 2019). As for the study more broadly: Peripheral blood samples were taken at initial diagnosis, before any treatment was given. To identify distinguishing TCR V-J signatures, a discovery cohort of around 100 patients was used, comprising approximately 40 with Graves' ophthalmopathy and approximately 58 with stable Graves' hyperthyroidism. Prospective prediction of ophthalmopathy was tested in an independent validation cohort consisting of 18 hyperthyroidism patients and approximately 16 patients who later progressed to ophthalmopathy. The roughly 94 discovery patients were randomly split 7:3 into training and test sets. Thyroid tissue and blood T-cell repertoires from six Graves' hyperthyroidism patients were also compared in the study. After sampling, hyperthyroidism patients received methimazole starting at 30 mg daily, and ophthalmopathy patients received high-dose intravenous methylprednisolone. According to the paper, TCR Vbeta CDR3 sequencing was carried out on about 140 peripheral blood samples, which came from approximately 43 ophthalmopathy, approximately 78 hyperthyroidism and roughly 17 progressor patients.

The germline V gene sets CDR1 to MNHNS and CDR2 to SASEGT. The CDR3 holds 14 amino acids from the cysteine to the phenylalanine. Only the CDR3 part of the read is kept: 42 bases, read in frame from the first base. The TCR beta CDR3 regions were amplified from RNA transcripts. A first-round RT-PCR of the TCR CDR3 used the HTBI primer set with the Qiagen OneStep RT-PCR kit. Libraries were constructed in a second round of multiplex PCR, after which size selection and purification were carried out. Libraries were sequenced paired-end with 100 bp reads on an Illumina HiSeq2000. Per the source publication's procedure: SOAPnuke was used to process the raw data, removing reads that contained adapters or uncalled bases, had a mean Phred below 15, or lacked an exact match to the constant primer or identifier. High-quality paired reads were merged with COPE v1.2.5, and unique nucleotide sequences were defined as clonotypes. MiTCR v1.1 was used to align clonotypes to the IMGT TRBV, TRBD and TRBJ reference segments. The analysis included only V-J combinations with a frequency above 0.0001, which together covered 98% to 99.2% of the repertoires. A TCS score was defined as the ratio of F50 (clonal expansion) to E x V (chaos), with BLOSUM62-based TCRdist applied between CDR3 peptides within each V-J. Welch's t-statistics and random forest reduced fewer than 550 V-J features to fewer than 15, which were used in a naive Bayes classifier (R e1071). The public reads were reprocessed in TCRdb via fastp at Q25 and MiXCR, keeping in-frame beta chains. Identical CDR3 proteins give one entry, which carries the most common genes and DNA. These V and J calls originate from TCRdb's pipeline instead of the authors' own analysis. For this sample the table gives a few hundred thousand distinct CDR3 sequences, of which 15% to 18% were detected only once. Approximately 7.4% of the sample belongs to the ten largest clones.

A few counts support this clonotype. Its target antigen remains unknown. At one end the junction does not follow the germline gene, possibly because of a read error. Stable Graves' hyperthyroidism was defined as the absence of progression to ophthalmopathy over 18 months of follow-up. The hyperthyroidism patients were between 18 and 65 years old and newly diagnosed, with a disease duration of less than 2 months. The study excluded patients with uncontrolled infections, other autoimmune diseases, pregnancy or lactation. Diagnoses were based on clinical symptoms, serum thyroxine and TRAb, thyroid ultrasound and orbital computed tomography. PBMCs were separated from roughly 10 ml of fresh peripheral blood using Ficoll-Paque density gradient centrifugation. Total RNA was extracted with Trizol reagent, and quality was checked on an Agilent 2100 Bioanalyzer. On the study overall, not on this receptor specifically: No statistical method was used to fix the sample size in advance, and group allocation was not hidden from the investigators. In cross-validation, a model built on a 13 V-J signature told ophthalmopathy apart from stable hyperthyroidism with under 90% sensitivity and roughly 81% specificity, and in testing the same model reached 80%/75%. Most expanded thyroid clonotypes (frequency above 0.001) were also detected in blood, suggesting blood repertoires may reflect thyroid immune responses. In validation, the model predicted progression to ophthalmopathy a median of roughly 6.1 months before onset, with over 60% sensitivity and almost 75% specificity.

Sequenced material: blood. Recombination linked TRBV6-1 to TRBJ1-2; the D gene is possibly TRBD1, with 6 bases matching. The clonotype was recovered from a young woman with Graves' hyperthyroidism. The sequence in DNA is TGTGCCAGCAGAGAAGGGGGGGCAGGGAGCGGCTACACCTTC. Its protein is CASREGGAGSGYTF.